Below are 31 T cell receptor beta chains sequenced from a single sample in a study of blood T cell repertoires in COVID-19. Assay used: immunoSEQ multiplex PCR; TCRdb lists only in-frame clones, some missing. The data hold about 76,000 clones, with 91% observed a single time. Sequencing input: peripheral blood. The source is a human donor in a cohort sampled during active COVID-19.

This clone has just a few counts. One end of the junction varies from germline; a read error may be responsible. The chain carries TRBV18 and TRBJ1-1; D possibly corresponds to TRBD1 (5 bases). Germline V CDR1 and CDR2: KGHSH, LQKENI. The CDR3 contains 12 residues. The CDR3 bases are TGTGCCAGCTCACCAAATGATGCAGGACATCGGTTT. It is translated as CASSPNDAGHRF.

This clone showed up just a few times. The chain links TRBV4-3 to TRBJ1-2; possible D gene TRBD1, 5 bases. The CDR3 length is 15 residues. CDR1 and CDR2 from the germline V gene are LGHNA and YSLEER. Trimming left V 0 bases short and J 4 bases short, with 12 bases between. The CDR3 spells CASSQEEGRGYGYTF. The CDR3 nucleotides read TGCGCCAGCAGCCAAGAGGAGGGACGGGGCTATGGCTACACCTTC.

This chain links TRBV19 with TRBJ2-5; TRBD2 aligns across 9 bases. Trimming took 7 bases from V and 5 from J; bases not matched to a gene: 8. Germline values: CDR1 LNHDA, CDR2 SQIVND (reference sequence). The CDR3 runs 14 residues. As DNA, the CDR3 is TGTGCCAGTAAAAGCAGCGGGGGGAGGGAGACCCAGTACTTC. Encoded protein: CASKSSGGRETQYF.

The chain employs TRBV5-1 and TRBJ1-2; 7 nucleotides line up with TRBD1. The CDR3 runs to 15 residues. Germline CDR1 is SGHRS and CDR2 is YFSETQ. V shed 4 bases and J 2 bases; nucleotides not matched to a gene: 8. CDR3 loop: CASSRTSGGNYGYTF. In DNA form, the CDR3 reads TGCGCCAGCAGCCGCACTTCAGGGGGGAACTATGGCTACACCTTC.

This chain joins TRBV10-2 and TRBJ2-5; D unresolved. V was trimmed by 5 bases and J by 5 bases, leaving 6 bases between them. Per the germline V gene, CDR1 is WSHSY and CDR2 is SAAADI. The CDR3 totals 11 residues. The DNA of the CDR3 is TGCGCCAGCAGTAATTCGGAGACCCAGTACTTC. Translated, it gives CASSNSETQYF.

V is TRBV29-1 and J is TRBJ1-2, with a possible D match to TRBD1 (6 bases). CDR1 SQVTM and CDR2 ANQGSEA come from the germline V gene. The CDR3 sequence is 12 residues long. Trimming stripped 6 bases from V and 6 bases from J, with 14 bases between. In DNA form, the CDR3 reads TGCAGCGTGAGGAGAGGGGGTCATGGCTACACCTTC. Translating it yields CSVRRGGHGYTF.

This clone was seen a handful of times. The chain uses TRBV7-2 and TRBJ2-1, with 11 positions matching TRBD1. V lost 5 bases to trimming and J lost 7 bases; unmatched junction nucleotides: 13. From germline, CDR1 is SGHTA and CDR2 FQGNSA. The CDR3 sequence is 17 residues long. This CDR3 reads CASSARTGGARENEQFF. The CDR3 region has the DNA TGTGCCAGCAGCGCCCGGACAGGGGGCGCAAGGGAGAATGAGCAGTTCTTC.

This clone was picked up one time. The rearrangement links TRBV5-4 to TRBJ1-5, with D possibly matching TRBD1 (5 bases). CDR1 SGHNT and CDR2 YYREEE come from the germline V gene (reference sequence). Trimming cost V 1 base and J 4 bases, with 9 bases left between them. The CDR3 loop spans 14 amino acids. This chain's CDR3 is CASSLMGGNQPQHF. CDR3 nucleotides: TGTGCCAGCAGCTTGATGGGGGGGAATCAGCCCCAGCATTTT.

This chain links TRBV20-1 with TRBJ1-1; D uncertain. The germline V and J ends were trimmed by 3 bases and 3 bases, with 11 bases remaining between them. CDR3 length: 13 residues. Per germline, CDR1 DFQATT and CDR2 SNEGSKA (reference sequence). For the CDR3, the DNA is TGCAGTGCTAGTGGGCAGCTAGACACTGAAGCTTTCTTT. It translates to CSASGQLDTEAFF.

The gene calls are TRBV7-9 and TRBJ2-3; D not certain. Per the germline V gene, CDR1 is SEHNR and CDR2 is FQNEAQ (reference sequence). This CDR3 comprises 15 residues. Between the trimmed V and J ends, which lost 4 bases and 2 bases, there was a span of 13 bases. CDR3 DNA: TGTGCCAGCAGCTCCGGTCTTTTCAACACAGATACGCAGTATTTT. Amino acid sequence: CASSSGLFNTDTQYF.

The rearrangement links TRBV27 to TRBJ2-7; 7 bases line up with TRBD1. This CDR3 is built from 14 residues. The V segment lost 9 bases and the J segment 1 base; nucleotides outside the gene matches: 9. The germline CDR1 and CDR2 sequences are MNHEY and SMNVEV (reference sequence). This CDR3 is CASSGGQVSYEQYF. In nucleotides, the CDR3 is TGTGCCAGTTCAGGCGGACAGGTATCCTACGAGCAGTACTTC.

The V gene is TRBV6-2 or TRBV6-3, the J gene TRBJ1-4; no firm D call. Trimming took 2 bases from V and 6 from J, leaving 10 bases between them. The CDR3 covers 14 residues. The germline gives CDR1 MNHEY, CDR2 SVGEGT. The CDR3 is CASSYREVDEKLFF. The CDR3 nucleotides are TGTGCCAGCAGTTACAGGGAGGTTGATGAAAAACTGTTTTTT.

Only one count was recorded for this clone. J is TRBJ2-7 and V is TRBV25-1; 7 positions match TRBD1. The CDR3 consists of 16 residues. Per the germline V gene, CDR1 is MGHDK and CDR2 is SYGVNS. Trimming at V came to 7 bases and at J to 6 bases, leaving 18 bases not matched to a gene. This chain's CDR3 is CASKGGKDSRWSEQYF. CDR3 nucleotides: TGTGCCAGCAAAGGGGGCAAGGACAGCAGATGGAGCGAGCAGTACTTC.

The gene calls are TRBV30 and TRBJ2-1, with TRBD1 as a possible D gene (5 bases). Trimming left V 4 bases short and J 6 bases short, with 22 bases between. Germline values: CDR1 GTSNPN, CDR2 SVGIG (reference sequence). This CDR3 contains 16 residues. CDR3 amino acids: CAWIVRDSQRGNEQFF. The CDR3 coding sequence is TGTGCCTGGATAGTCAGAGACAGCCAACGTGGCAATGAGCAGTTCTTC.

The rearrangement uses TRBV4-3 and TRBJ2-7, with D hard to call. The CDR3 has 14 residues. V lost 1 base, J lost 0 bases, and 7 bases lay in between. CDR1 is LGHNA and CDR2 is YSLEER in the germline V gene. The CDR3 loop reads CASSQAASSYEQYF. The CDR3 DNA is TGCGCCAGCAGCCAAGCCGCGTCCTCCTACGAGCAGTACTTC.

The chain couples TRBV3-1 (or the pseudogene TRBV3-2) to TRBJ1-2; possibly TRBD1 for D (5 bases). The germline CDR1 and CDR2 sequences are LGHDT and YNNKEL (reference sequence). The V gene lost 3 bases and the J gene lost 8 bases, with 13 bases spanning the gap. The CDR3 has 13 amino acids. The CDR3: CASSHSAEGGYTF. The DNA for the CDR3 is TGTGCCAGCAGCCATTCCGCGGAGGGGGGCTACACCTTC.

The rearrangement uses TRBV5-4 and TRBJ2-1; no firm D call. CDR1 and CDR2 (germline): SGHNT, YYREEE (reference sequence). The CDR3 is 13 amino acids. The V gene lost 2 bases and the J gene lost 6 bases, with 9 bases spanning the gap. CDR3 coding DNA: TGTGCCAGCAGCTTAGTTAGCACCAATGAGCAGTTCTTC. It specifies CASSLVSTNEQFF.

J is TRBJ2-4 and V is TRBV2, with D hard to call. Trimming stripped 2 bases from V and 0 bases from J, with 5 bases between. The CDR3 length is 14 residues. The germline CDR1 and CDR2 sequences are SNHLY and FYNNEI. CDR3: CASSENKAKNIQYF. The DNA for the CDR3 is TGTGCCAGCAGTGAAAATAAAGCCAAAAACATTCAGTACTTC. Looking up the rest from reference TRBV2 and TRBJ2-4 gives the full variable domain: EPEVTQTPSHQVTQMGQEVILRCVPISNHLYFYWYRQILGQKVEFLVSFYNNEISEKSEIFDDQFSVERPDGSNFTLKIRSTKLEDSAMYFCASSENKAKNIQYFGAGTRLSVL.

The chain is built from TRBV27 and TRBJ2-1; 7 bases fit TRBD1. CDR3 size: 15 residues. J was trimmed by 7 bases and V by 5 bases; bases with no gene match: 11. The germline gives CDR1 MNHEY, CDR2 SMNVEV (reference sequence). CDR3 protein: CASSLRQGGFNEQFF. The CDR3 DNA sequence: TGTGCCAGCAGTCTTCGACAGGGCGGCTTTAATGAGCAGTTCTTC.

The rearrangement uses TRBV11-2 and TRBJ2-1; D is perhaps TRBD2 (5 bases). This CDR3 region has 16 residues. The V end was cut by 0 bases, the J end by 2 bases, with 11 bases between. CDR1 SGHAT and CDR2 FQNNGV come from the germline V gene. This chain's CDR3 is CASSLDRTSTYNEQFF. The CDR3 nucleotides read TGTGCCAGCAGCTTAGATCGGACTTCTACCTACAATGAGCAGTTCTTC. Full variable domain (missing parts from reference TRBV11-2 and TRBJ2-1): EAGVAQSPRYKIIEKRQSVAFWCNPISGHATLYWYQQILGQGPKLLIQFQNNGVVDDSQLPKDRFSAERLKGVDSTLKIQPAKLEDSAVYLCASSLDRTSTYNEQFFGPGTRLTVL.

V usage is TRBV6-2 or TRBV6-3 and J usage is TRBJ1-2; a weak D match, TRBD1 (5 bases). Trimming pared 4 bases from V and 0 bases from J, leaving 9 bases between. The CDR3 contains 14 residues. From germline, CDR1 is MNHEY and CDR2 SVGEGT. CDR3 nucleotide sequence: TGTGCCAGCAGTTCCGCAGGGTCTAACTATGGCTACACCTTC. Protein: CASSSAGSNYGYTF.

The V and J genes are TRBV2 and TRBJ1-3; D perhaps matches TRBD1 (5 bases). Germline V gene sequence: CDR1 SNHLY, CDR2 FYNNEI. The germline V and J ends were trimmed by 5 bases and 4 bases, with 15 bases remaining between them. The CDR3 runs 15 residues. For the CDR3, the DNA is TGTGCCAGCAGTTTCCAGGGAGGTGAAGGAAACACCATATATTTT. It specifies CASSFQGGEGNTIYF.

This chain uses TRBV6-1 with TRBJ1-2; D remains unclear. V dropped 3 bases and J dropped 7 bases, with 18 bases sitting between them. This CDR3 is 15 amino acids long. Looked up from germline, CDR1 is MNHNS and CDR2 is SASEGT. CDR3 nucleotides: TGTGCCAGCAGTGATTTCAAAGATTACTATCCTGGCTACACCTTC. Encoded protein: CASSDFKDYYPGYTF.

The CDR3, as DNA: TGTGCCAGCAACGAAGACAGGGCGAACTATGGCTACACCTTC. Translation: CASNEDRANYGYTF. J is TRBJ1-2 and V is TRBV11-2, with TRBD1 identical over 7 bases. The CDR3 runs 14 residues. V was clipped by 7 bases and J by 2 bases; unmatched bases: 7. Germline loops: CDR1 SGHAT, CDR2 FQNNGV. Full variable domain (rest looked up from reference TRBV11-2 and TRBJ1-2): EAGVAQSPRYKIIEKRQSVAFWCNPISGHATLYWYQQILGQGPKLLIQFQNNGVVDDSQLPKDRFSAERLKGVDSTLKIQPAKLEDSAVYLCASNEDRANYGYTFGSGTRLTVV.

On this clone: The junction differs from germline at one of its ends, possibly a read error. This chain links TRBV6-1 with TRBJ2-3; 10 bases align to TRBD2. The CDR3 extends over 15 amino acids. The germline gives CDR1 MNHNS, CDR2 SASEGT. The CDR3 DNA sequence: TGTGCCAGCAGAGAAGCGGGGGGGCAGAAAGATACGCAGTATTTT. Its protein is CASREAGGQKDTQYF.

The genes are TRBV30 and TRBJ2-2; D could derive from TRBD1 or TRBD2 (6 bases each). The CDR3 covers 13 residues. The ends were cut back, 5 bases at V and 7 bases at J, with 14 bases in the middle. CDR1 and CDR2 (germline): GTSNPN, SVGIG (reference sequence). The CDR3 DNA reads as TGTGCCTGGGGGGGGCGCATCGGCGGGGAGCTGTTTTTT. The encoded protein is CAWGGRIGGELFF.

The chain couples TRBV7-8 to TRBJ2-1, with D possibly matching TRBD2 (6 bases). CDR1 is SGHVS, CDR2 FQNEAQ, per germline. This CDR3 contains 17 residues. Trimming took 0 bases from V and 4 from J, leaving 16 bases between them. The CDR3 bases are TGTGCCAGCAGCTTAGCGCAGGGAAGCGGAGGGTACAATGAGCAGTTCTTC. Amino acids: CASSLAQGSGGYNEQFF.

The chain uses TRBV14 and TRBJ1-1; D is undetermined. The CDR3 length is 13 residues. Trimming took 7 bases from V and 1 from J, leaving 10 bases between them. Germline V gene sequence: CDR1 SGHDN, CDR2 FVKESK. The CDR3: CASMRSGNTEAFF. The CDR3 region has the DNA TGTGCCAGCATGAGGTCCGGGAACACTGAAGCTTTCTTT.

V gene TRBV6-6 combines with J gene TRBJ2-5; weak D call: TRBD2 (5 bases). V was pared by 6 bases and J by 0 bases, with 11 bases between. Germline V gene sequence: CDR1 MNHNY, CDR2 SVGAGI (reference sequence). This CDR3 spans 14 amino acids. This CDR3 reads CASSTPGYQETQYF. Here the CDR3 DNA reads TGTGCCAGCAGCACCCCGGGGTACCAAGAGACCCAGTACTTC.

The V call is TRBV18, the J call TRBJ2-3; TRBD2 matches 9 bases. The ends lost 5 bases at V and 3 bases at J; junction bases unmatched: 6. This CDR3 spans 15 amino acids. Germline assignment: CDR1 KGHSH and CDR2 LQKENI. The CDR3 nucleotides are TGTGCCAGCTCAAAACCTAGCGGGGAAACAGATACGCAGTATTTT. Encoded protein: CASSKPSGETDTQYF.

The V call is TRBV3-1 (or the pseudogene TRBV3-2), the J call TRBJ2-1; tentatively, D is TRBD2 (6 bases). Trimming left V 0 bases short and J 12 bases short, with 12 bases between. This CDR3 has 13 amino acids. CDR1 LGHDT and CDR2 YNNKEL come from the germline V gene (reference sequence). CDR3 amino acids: CASSQDERAAQFF. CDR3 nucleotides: TGTGCCAGCAGCCAAGACGAGCGGGCGGCGCAGTTCTTC.